This paragraph reports one T cell receptor (beta chain). This clonotype has more than one count but fewer than ten. Its antigen has not been determined. No base qualities exist here, and no much larger clone lies one base off it. The method behind the library was 5' RACE. Sequenced on an Illumina HiSeq 2000. Template switching introduced a universal primer binding site; the final cDNA contained a unique molecular identifier, enabling accurate counting of TCR cDNA molecules. First-strand cDNA for TCR alpha and beta chains was synthesized from specific primers in the conserved constant-segment region. To control for contamination, every cDNA library was double barcoded, receiving both a SMART-Mk sample barcode and Illumina barcodes. Two successive PCR steps introduced TruSeq adapter sequences along with Illumina sample barcodes. Sequencing of the TCR alpha and beta cDNA libraries was done on the Illumina HiSeq platform using custom primers. In the original analysis: MiGEC was used to process raw reads and extract unique molecular identifiers, and MiXCR was used to find CDR3 positions. Recombination models were inferred per individual with the repgenHMM and IGoR tools using an EM algorithm. The tcR package in R was used for shared clonotype analysis, with sharing normalized by the product of cloneset sizes. Out-of-frame nonproductive sequences were analyzed to study raw recombination free of thymic and clonal selection effects. The raw public data were reprocessed by TCRdb itself: fastp quality trimming at Q25, MiXCR clonotype calling, in-frame beta chains only. Records with the same CDR3 protein are collapsed into one entry carrying the most frequent genes and DNA. The V and J calls were not made by the authors but by TCRdb's processing. Across this sample there are about 260,000 distinct CDR3 sequences, with 5.5% to 8% seen only once. The leading ten clones occupy approximately 3.6% of the sample.

Every donor in the study was a healthy Caucasian. Three pairs of female monozygotic twins, all aged about 18 to 29 years, were included in the twin cohort. Miltenyi CD45RO+ enrichment and human naive T-cell isolation kits were used to isolate memory (CD45RO+) and naive T cells from PBMC. These data originate in a study of identical twins (dated by TCRdb to the mid-2010s). Looking at the study overall: The study deep-sequenced TCR alpha and beta repertoires from monozygotic twins, unrelated adults of various ages and cord blood to test whether fetal clonotypes persist. To rule out contamination, the twin experiments were replicated at different times with different library preparation protocols. What the study reported, not specific to this receptor: Fewer insertions were carried by abundant cord blood beta clonotypes; a weaker similar trend was observed in young adult naive repertoires, while no such trend was observed in memory repertoires. Invariant T cells such as MAIT and iNKT could partly confound zero-insertion analyses, although diverse VJ usage argued against such confounding for most clonotypes. Conclusions relied on cross-sectional statistical analysis, since the same donors could not be followed over many years. In monozygotic twins, recombination models systematically underestimated out-of-frame TCR alpha sharing, but the models matched the sharing seen between unrelated individuals. Excess twin sharing in beta out-of-frame sequences was weaker because fewer shared sequences lowered the signal-to-noise ratio. Compared with coincidental sharing between unrelated individuals, out-of-frame TCR alpha sequences shared between twins showed an excess of sequences with low generation probability.

Counted from cysteine to phenylalanine, this CDR3 has 15 amino acids. Only the CDR3 region is kept as DNA, spanning 45 bases read in frame from base 1. V lost 3 bases and J lost 4 bases; the stretch between them is 16 bases long. From a lookup of the germline V gene, CDR1 and CDR2 are SGHNT and YENEEA. The same sample was also used in a study of yellow fever vaccine responses in identical twins. The other study reports the following: According to the authors, the vaccine-induced T cell response in identical twins seemed to be partly convergent and partly specific to each individual. In the study, vaccine-responding T cell clones were precisely tracked in identical twins.

This sequence was found in a woman aged 18 to 35 in good health. Recombination joined TRBV11-3 with TRBJ2-7, and perhaps TRBD1 as D gene, on 7 matching bases. Input material: memory (CD45RO+) T cells sorted from blood. In the paper's terms, the cell subset or site label means: CD45RO+ enriched T cells. The nucleotides read TGTGCCAGCAGCTTCAGGACAGGAGGGAAATACGAGCAGTACTTC. Its protein product is CASSFRTGGKYEQYF.